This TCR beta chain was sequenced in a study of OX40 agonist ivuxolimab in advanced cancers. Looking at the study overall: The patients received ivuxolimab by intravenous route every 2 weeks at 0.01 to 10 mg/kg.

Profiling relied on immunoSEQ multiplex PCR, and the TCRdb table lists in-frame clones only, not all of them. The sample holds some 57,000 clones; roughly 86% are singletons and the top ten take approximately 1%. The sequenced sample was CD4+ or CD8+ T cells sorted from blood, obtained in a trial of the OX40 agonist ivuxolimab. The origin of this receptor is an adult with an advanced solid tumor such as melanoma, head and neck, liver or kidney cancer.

CDR3: CAISPGQVNTEAFF. The CDR3 nucleotides are TGTGCCATCAGTCCCGGGCAGGTGAACACTGAAGCTTTCTTT. The rearrangement links TRBV10-3 to TRBJ1-1; D unresolved. The CDR3 consists of 14 residues. V lost 5 bases and J lost 0, with 10 bases in between. Germline V gives CDR1 ENHRY, CDR2 SYGVKD.